Shown below are 9 T cell receptor beta chains from a single sample sequenced in a study of cytomegalovirus exposure and HLA in healthy donors. Both 60 Vbeta primers and 13 Jbeta primers went into the PCR. Some clones are missing from TCRdb's copy, which holds only in-frame ones; the method was immunoSEQ multiplex PCR. The table records 120,000 or so clones, 76% of them present only once. Sequenced input: PBMCs. The receptors were sampled from a man between 25 and 39 years old in good health and CMV-seropositive.

The chain employs TRBV5-4 and TRBJ1-4; TRBD1 aligns across 7 bases. Unmatched junction bases numbered 10, after V lost 4 bases and J lost 7 bases. This CDR3 is built from 15 residues. Germline lookup yields CDR1 SGHNT and CDR2 YYREEE (reference sequence). The CDR3 loop reads CASSPSGTVGEKLFF. CDR3 nucleotides: TGTGCCAGCAGCCCGTCCGGGACAGTTGGTGAAAAACTGTTTTTT.

This CDR3 reads CASATGSTEAFF. The CDR3 nucleotides are TGTGCCAGCGCGACAGGGAGCACTGAAGCTTTCTTT. This chain links TRBV5-4 with TRBJ1-1, with 7 bases matching TRBD1. Germline-derived CDR1 and CDR2 are SGHNT and YYREEE (reference sequence). The CDR3 is 12 amino acids. V dropped 7 bases and J dropped 4; count of bases not matched to a gene: 4.

The CDR3 is CASSSTAGGLTGELFF. In nucleotides, the CDR3 is TGTGCCAGCAGCTCCACGGCAGGGGGTCTCACCGGGGAGCTGTTTTTT. J is TRBJ2-2 and V is TRBV7-9, with 7 bases that match TRBD1. This CDR3 has 16 residues. With 4 bases clipped from V and 4 bases from J, the junction kept 9 bases outside the gene matches. Per the germline V gene, CDR1 is SEHNR and CDR2 is FQNEAQ (reference sequence).

The chain has TRBV7-3 and TRBJ1-2, with 7 bases lining up with TRBD1. The CDR3 has 14 amino acids. CDR1 and CDR2 from the germline V gene are SGHTA and FQGTGA. V lost 3 bases, J lost 8 bases, and 9 bases stayed unmatched. Here the CDR3 reads CASSLGSGTEGYTF. The CDR3 region has the DNA TGTGCCAGCAGCTTGGGTTCCGGGACAGAGGGCTACACCTTC.

This chain uses TRBV4-3 with TRBJ2-7; 11 bases are a match to TRBD2. The CDR3 runs 15 residues. The V gene's germline CDR1 is LGHNA and CDR2 YSLEER. J gave up 2 bases and V 3 bases, and 3 bases lay outside the gene matches. This CDR3 is CASSQASGGTYEQYF. The CDR3 coding sequence is TGCGCCAGCAGCCAGGCTAGCGGGGGGACCTACGAGCAGTACTTC.

This clone was observed a handful of times. Other DNA sequences of this sample code for an identical CDR3. V is TRBV19 and J is TRBJ1-1; D is unclear. V was cut by 3 bases and J by 8 bases, with 7 bases left in between. Germline assignment: CDR1 LNHDA and CDR2 SQIVND (reference sequence). The CDR3 contains 11 residues. Here the CDR3 reads CASSIVTEAFF. In DNA form, the CDR3 reads TGTGCCAGTAGTATTGTAACAGAAGCTTTCTTT.

This clone was recorded a few times. The chain links TRBV7-9 to TRBJ2-7, with D possibly TRBD2 on 5 matching bases. The length of the CDR3 is 15 residues. Trimming cost V 4 bases and J 5 bases, with 18 bases left between them. CDR1 and CDR2 (germline): SEHNR, FQNEAQ (reference sequence). The CDR3 region is CASSSPGDGKNEQYF. CDR3 sequence (DNA): TGTGCCAGCAGCTCCCCCGGAGACGGGAAGAACGAGCAGTACTTC.

This clone was picked up a small number of times. The chain employs TRBV28 and TRBJ1-1, with D unresolved. Trimming took off 3 bases at V and 3 bases at J, with 2 bases between the two ends. Germline V gene data show CDR1 as MDHEN and CDR2 as SYDVKM. The CDR3 extends over 11 amino acids. The CDR3 spells CASSFDTEAFF. CDR3 nucleotide sequence: TGTGCCAGCAGTTTCGACACTGAAGCTTTCTTT.

The chain couples TRBV27 to TRBJ2-1, with 7 bases lining up with TRBD2. CDR1 is MNHEY, CDR2 SMNVEV, per germline (reference sequence). The CDR3 extends over 16 amino acids. V trimming: 5 bases; J trimming: 7 bases; junction bases outside the gene matches: 14. CDR3 nucleotides: TGTGCCAGCAGTCTCCGCCCGGGGGGAGGAGTAAATGAGCAGTTCTTC. This sequence encodes CASSLRPGGGVNEQFF.